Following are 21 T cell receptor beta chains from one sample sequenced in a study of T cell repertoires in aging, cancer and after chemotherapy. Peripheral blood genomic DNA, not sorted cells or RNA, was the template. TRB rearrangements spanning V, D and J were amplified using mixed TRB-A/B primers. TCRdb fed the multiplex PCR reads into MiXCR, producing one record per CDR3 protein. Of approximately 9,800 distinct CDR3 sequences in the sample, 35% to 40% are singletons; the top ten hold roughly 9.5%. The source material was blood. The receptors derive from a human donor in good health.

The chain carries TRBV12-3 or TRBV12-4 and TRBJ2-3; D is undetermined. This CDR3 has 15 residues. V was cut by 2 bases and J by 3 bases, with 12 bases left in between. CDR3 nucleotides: TGTGCCAGCAGTTTAAGAACCCCCGTGACAGATACGCAGTATTTT. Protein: CASSLRTPVTDTQYF.

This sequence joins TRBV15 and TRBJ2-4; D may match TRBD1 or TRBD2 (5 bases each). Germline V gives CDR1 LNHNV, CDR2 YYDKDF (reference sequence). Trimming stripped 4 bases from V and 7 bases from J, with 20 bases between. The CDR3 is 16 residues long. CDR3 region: CATSTLRVGGANIQYF. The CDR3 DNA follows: TGTGCCACCAGCACCCTCCGGGTTGGGGGTGCTAACATTCAGTACTTC.

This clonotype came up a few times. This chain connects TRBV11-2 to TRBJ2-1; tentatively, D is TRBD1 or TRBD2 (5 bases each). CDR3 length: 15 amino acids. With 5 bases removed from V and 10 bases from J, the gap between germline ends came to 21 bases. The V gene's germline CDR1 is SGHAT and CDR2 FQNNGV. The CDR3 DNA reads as TGTGCCAGCAGCCAAGCGCGAGGATGGGACCGCGAGCAGTTCTTC. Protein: CASSQARGWDREQFF.

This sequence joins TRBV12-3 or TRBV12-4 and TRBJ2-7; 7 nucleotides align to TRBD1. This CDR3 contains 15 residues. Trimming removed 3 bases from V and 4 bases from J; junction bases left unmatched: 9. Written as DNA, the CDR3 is TGTGCCAGCAGTTTTATAGTGGGACAGAAATACGAGCAGTACTTC. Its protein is CASSFIVGQKYEQYF.

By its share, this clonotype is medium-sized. In nucleotides, the CDR3 is TGTGCCAGCAAGCGAGCCGGGGAGCTGTTTTTT. It yields the protein CASKRAGELFF. The chain links TRBV6-5 to TRBJ2-2, with no clear D. Germline-derived CDR1 and CDR2 are MNHEY and SVGAGI. V lost 7 bases and J 6 bases, leaving 6 bases between the germline ends. The CDR3 is made up of 11 amino acids.

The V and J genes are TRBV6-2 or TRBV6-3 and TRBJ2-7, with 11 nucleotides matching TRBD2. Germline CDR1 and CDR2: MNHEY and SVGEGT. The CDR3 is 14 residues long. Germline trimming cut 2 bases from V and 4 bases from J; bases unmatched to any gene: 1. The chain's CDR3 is CASSYTSGSYEQYF. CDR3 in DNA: TGTGCCAGCAGTTACACTAGCGGGAGTTACGAGCAGTACTTC.

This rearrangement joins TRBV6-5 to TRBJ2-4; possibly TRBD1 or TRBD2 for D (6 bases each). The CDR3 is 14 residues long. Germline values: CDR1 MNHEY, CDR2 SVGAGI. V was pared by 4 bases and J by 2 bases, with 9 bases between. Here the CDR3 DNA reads TGTGCCAGCAGTTTAGGGGGGCCCAAAAACATTCAGTACTTC. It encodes CASSLGGPKNIQYF.

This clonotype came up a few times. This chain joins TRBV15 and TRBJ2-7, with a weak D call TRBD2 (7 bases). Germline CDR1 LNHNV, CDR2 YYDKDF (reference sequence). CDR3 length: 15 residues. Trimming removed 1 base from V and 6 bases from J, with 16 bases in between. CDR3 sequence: CATSRGGGGESEQYF. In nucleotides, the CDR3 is TGTGCCACCAGCAGAGGGGGAGGGGGGGAGAGCGAGCAGTACTTC.

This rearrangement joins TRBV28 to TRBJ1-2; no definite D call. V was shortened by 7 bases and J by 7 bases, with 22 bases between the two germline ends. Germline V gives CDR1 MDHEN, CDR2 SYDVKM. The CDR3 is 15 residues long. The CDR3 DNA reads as TGTGCCAGCACCCTCTTGAATGGGGTCCCTAGTGGCTACACCTTC. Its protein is CASTLLNGVPSGYTF.

The CDR3, as DNA: TGTGCCAGCAGTTTAAGGACTAGCGGGAGCGATGAGCAGTACTTC. It is translated as CASSLRTSGSDEQYF. The chain uses TRBV27 and TRBJ2-7, with TRBD2 matching over 13 bases. Germline lookup yields CDR1 MNHEY and CDR2 SMNVEV (reference sequence). With V trimmed by 2 bases and J by 7 bases, 5 bases remained unmatched. The CDR3 extends over 15 amino acids.

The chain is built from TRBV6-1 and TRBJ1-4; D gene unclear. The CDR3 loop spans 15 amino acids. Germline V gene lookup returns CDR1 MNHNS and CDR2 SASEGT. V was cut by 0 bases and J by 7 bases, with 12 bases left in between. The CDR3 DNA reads TGTGCCAGCAGTGAAGCGCAAGAGGGTAGTGAAAAACTGTTTTTT. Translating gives CASSEAQEGSEKLFF.

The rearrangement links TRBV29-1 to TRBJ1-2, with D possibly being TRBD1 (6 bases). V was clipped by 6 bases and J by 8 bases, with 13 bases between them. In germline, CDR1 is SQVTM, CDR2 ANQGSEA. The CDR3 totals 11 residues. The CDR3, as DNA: TGCAGCGTAATTAGGGGGGGAGGCTACACCTTC. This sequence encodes CSVIRGGGYTF. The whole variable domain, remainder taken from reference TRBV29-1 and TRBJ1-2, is SAVISQKPSRDICQRGTSLTIQCQVDSQVTMMFWYRQQPGQSLTLIATANQGSEATYESGFVIDKFPISRPNLTFSTLTVSNMSPEDSSIYLCSVIRGGGYTFGSGTRLTVV.

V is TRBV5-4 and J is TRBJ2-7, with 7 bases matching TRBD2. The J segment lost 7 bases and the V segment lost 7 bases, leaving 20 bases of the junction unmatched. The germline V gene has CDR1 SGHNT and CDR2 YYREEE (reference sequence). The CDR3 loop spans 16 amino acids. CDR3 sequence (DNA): TGTGCCAGCTCCTCGGGCGGGAGTAGTATGTCGAGGGAGCAGTACTTC. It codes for CASSSGGSSMSREQYF.

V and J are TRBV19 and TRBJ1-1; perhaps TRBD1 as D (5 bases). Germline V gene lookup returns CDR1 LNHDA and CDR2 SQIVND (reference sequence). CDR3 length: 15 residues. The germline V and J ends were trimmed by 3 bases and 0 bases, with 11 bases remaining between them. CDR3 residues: CASSIMLGVNTEAFF. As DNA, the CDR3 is TGTGCCAGTAGTATTATGCTAGGGGTGAACACTGAAGCTTTCTTT.

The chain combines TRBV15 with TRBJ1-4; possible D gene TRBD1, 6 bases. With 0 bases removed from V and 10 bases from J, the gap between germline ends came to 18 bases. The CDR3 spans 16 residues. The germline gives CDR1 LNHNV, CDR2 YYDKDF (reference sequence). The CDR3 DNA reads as TGTGCCACCAGCAGAGATCACGTCCGGACAGTAGGAAAACTGTTTTTT. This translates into CATSRDHVRTVGKLFF.

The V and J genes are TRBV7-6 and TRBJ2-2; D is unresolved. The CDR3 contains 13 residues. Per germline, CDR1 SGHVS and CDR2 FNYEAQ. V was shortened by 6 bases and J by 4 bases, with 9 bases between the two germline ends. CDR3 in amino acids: CASRRTTTGELFF. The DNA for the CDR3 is TGTGCCAGCAGGCGGACCACCACCGGGGAGCTGTTTTTT.

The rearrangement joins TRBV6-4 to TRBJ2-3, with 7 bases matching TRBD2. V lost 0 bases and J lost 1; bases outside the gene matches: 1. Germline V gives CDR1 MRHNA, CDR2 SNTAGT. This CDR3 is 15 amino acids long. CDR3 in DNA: TGTGCCAGCAGTGACTCGGGAGGGGGCACAGATACGCAGTATTTT. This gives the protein CASSDSGGGTDTQYF.

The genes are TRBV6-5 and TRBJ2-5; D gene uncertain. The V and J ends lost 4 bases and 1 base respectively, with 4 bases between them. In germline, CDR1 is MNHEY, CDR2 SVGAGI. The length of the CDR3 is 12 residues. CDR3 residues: CASSSLQETQYF. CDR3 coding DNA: TGTGCCAGCAGTTCCCTCCAAGAGACCCAGTACTTC.

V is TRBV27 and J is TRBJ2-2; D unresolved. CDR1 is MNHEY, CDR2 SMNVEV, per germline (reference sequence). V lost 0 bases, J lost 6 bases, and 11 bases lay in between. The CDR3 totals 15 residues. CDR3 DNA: TGTGCCAGCAGTTTATCGGCGCTTACCCCCGGGGAGCTGTTTTTT. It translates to CASSLSALTPGELFF.

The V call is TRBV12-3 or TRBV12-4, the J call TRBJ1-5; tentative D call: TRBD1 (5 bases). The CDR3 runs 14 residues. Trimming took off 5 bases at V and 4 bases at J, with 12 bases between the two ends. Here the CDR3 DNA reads TGTGCCAGCAGTAGGTCCGGGGGGAATCAGCCCCAGCATTTT. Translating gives CASSRSGGNQPQHF.

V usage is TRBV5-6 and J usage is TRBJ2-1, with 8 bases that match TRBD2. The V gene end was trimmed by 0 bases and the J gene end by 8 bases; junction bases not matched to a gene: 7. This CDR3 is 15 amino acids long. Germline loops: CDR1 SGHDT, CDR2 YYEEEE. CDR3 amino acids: CASSLAAGARDEQFF. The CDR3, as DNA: TGTGCCAGCAGCTTGGCAGCGGGAGCCCGGGATGAGCAGTTCTTC.